The 15 T cell receptor beta chains reported below all come from one sample, sequenced in a study of cytomegalovirus exposure and HLA in healthy donors. Primers: 60 Vbeta forward and 13 Jbeta reverse. Repertoires were generated with immunoSEQ multiplex PCR, while TCRdb's copy carries only in-frame clones and drops some. The table includes about 180,000 clones, almost 85% detected once. Material for sequencing was PBMCs. The receptor source for this set is a woman aged 45 to 65 in good health and CMV-seronegative.

This clone was seen only once. The gene calls are TRBV5-1 and TRBJ2-6; tentatively, D is TRBD1 (6 bases). Germline CDR1 SGHRS, CDR2 YFSETQ. With 5 bases removed from V and 0 bases from J, the gap between germline ends came to 15 bases. The CDR3 sequence is 17 residues long. As DNA, the CDR3 is TGCGCCAGCAGGGAACAGGGCACTCGCTCTGGGGCCAACGTCCTGACTTTC. It is translated as CASREQGTRSGANVLTF.

The V gene is TRBV25-1, the J gene TRBJ1-1; the match to TRBD1 covers 7 bases. Germline CDR1 MGHDK, CDR2 SYGVNS. The CDR3 covers 17 residues. V was clipped by 3 bases and J by 11 bases; unmatched bases: 21. DNA of the CDR3: TGTGCCAGCAGTGATCATATTCGGGACAGTTTCATTGGAGGGGCTTTCTTT. It yields the protein CASSDHIRDSFIGGAFF.

This chain connects TRBV10-1 to TRBJ2-1; TRBD2 agrees at 10 bases. Trimming cost V 3 bases and J 0 bases; bases outside gene matches: 8. This CDR3 is built from 18 residues. Germline V lookup: CDR1 WNHNN, CDR2 SYGVQD (reference sequence). CDR3 coding DNA: TGCGCCAGCAGTGATTATGGACTAGCGGAGAGCTCCTACAATGAGCAGTTCTTC. Translated, it gives CASSDYGLAESSYNEQFF.

The chain links TRBV28 to TRBJ2-7; D is unclear. The CDR3 is 13 residues long. The germline V gene encodes CDR1 MDHEN and CDR2 SYDVKM. Trimming stripped 6 bases from V and 9 bases from J, with 18 bases between. Written as DNA, the CDR3 is TGTGCCAGCAGAAAGAGCGCGCGAGACTCGCAGTACTTC. The encoded protein is CASRKSARDSQYF.

J is TRBJ1-1 and V is TRBV2, with 10 bases identical to TRBD1. V lost 5 bases, J lost 4 bases, and 7 bases stayed unmatched. Germline assignment: CDR1 SNHLY and CDR2 FYNNEI. CDR3 length: 15 residues. CDR3 nucleotide sequence: TGTGCCAGCAGTAACGGGACAGGGGATAGCACTGAAGCTTTCTTT. It yields the protein CASSNGTGDSTEAFF.

The chain has TRBV12-1 and TRBJ2-2; the listed D gene, TRBD2, was not tested against the DNA. TRBV12-1 is annotated as a pseudogene. The CDR3 loop spans 17 amino acids. CDR3 coding DNA: TGTGCCAGCAGCCCATCCCGGGCGGGGGGGCACACCGGGGAGCTGTTTTTT. Translation gives CASSPSRAGGHTGELFF.

V gene TRBV14 combines with J gene TRBJ1-2; 7 nucleotides align to TRBD1. V lost 6 bases, J lost 4 bases, and 8 bases stayed unmatched. The V gene's germline CDR1 is SGHDN and CDR2 FVKESK. The CDR3 covers 14 residues. CDR3 amino acids: CASRLGTDPYGYTF. The CDR3 DNA sequence: TGTGCCAGCAGGCTCGGGACAGACCCCTATGGCTACACCTTC.

The chain has TRBV20-1 and TRBJ2-7, with D possibly TRBD1 on 7 matching bases. The CDR3 covers 11 residues. The ends were cut back, 2 bases at V and 6 bases at J, with 8 bases in the middle. Germline V gene data show CDR1 as DFQATT and CDR2 as SNEGSKA (reference sequence). CDR3 amino acids: CSARQGGEQYF. As DNA, the CDR3 is TGCAGTGCTAGACAGGGGGGCGAGCAGTACTTC.

The chain joins TRBV7-6 to TRBJ1-1; possibly TRBD1 for D (5 bases). The V gene lost 3 bases and the J gene lost 1 base, with 9 bases spanning the gap. The CDR3 has 14 amino acids. Germline CDR1 and CDR2: SGHVS and FNYEAQ. CDR3 DNA: TGTGCCAGCAGCTTTCAGGGATGGAACACTGAAGCTTTCTTT. It codes for CASSFQGWNTEAFF.

The chain is built from TRBV7-3 and TRBJ2-1; TRBD2 matches at 10 bases. The germline V gene has CDR1 SGHTA and CDR2 FQGTGA. V gave up 6 bases and J gave up 6 bases; unmatched junction bases: 8. The CDR3 runs to 15 residues. This CDR3 reads CASSQLAGVGNEQFF. Here the CDR3 DNA reads TGTGCCAGCAGTCAGCTAGCGGGGGTTGGCAATGAGCAGTTCTTC. The whole variable domain, remainder taken from reference TRBV7-3 and TRBJ2-1, is GAGVSQTPSNKVTEKGKYVELRCDPISGHTALYWYRQSLGQGPEFLIYFQGTGAADDSGLPNDRFFAVRPEGSVSTLKIQRTERGDSAVYLCASSQLAGVGNEQFFGPGTRLTVL.

V and J are TRBV16 and TRBJ2-1; tentatively, D is TRBD2 (6 bases). Between the trimmed V and J ends, which lost 2 bases and 2 bases, there was a span of 13 bases. The CDR3 runs to 16 residues. The germline V gene has CDR1 KGHSY and CDR2 FQNENV. The CDR3 loop reads CASSQIQRVTYNEQFF. The CDR3 region has the DNA TGTGCCAGCAGCCAAATCCAGCGGGTAACCTACAATGAGCAGTTCTTC.

The chain links TRBV28 to TRBJ2-3; TRBD2 is a possible D gene (6 bases). Trimming removed 4 bases from V and 1 base from J, with 15 bases in between. Germline CDR1 and CDR2: MDHEN and SYDVKM. This CDR3 comprises 16 residues. The CDR3 DNA sequence: TGTGCCAGCAGTTCTTGGGGGAGGTGGGGCACAGATACGCAGTATTTT. This sequence encodes CASSSWGRWGTDTQYF.

The CDR3 loop reads CASSSPGGSEAFF. The DNA of the CDR3 is TGTGCCAGCAGTTCCCCAGGGGGCTCTGAAGCTTTCTTT. The V call is TRBV7-9, the J call TRBJ1-1; TRBD1 aligns across 8 bases. The V gene's germline CDR1 is SEHNR and CDR2 FQNEAQ (reference sequence). CDR3 length equals 13 residues. J gave up 6 bases and V 6 bases, and 6 bases lay outside the gene matches.

This chain joins TRBV27 and TRBJ1-6; possible D gene TRBD1, 5 bases. The ends were cut back, 7 bases at V and 7 bases at J, with 14 bases in the middle. In germline, CDR1 is MNHEY, CDR2 SMNVEV (reference sequence). The CDR3 loop spans 14 amino acids. The CDR3 reads CASTGGTSNSPLHF. As DNA, the CDR3 is TGTGCCAGCACGGGGGGAACTTCGAATTCACCCCTCCACTTT.

This clone has just one count. V is TRBV11-2 and J is TRBJ1-3; 12 bases map to TRBD1. This CDR3 has 19 residues. Trimming cost V 3 bases and J 5 bases; bases outside gene matches: 14. Germline V gene lookup returns CDR1 SGHAT and CDR2 FQNNGV. Written as DNA, the CDR3 is TGTGCCAGCAGCTTTTGGGTCGCTGAAGGGACAGGGGGCAGAAACACCATATATTTT. This codes for CASSFWVAEGTGGRNTIYF.